The source of this T cell receptor (beta chain) is a study of control samples from healthy donors and cancer patients. The assay was immunoSEQ multiplex PCR, and TCRdb's table has in-frame clones only and misses some. The sample includes 100,000 to 150,000 clones, roughly 90% of them seen just once. The ends were cut back, 5 bases at V and 0 bases at J, with 13 bases in the middle. CDR1 LNHDA and CDR2 SQIVND come from the germline V gene (reference sequence). The CDR3 has 15 amino acids. Sequenced sample: blood. The rearrangement joins TRBV19 to TRBJ1-1; no clear D. The receptor was isolated from a woman in her forties or fifties in good health. This CDR3 is CASSPWAALNTEAFF. The CDR3 DNA reads as TGTGCCAGTAGTCCTTGGGCAGCACTGAACACTGAAGCTTTCTTT.